This T cell receptor beta chain is from a study of T cell responses to AZD1222 COVID-19 vaccine. The wider study: The study pooled second doses at about 4 or about 12 weeks.

Profiled with immunoSEQ multiplex PCR; TCRdb holds only in-frame clones, not every one. The sample lists approximately 170,000 clones; approximately 89% were seen once. Findings and caveats of the study: Recipients of two AZD1222 doses showed rising Spike-specific TCR breadth and depth. The donor group comprised mostly white British people and more females; the analysis possibly underestimated clonal diversity. Only after the peak T cell response were repertoires sampled.

Notes on this clone: No antigen is known for it.

V lost 4 bases and J lost 6, with 7 bases in between. Looked up from germline, CDR1 is MDHEN and CDR2 is SYDVKM. The CDR3 runs to 11 residues. This rearrangement joins TRBV28 to TRBJ2-7, with D unclear. The TCR sequence derives from an adult in good health. The sequencing here drew on peripheral blood, taken on day 0 of AZD1222 vaccination. The CDR3 coding sequence is TGTGCCAGCAGTTCGAGATTCGAGCAGTACTTC. Translated: CASSSRFEQYF.